This T cell receptor (beta chain) appears in the sequencing data of a study of CD8 T cells in ankylosing spondylitis. Study conclusions and caveats: A TCR beta motif of 7 or 8 highly homologous variants appeared characteristic of ankylosing spondylitis blood. Clones linked to disease were reported to show significant enrichment in matched ankylosing spondylitis synovial fluid. Disease-linked clones were CD8+ and relatively rare in peripheral blood.

About this clonotype: Its antigen is currently unknown.

After removal of 2 bases from V and 4 bases from J, the junction contained 9 bases not matched to a gene. CDR1 and CDR2 (germline): SGHAT, FQNNGV. There are 18 residues in the CDR3. Preparation of TCR beta libraries was done by quantitative 5'-RACE with molecular barcodes. TCRdb called the 5' RACE reads again in MiXCR, with one record for every CDR3 protein. The sample yields around 330,000 distinct CDR3 sequences, approximately 10% seen once. This TCR was recovered from a female donor with ankylosing spondylitis or in good health (not recorded which). J is TRBJ2-1 and V is TRBV11-2; TRBD1 matches at 12 bases. The sample was blood, either unsorted or a sorted T cell fraction (not recorded which). The CDR3 sequence: CASSLTGTGGSRYNEQFF. The CDR3 coding sequence is TGTGCCAGCAGCTTAACCGGGACAGGGGGCTCTCGGTACAATGAGCAGTTCTTC.